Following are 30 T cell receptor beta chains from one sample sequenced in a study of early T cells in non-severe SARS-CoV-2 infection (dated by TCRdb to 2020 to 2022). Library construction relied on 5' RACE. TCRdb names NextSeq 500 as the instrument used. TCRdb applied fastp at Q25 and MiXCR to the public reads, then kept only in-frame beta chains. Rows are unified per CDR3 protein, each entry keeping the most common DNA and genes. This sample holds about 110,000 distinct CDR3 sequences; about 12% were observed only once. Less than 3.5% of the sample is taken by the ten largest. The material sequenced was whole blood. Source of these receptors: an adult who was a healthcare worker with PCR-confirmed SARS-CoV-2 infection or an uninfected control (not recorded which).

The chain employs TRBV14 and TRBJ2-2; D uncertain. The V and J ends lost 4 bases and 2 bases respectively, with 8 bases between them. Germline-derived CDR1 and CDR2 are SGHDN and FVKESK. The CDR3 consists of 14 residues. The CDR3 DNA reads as TGTGCCAGCAGCCTCGAGGTTAACACCGGGGAGCTGTTTTTT. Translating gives CASSLEVNTGELFF.

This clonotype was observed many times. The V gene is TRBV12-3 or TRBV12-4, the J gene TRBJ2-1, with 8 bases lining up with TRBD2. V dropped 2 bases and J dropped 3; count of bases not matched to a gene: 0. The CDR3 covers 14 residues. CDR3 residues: CASSLLAGYNEQFF. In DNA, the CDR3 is TGTGCCAGCAGTTTACTAGCGGGCTACAATGAGCAGTTCTTC.

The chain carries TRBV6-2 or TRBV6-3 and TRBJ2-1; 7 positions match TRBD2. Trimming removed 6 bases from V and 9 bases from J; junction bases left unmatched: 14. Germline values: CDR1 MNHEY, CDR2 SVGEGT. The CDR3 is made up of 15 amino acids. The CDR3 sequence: CASRPSGTIGSEQFF. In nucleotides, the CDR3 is TGTGCCAGCAGACCTAGCGGAACCATTGGGAGTGAGCAGTTCTTC.

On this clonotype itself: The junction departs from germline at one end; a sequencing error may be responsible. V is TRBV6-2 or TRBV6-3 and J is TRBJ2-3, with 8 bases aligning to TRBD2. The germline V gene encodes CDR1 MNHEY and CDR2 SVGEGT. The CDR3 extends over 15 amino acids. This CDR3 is CASSLGLGATNTQYF. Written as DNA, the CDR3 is TGTGCCAGCAGTTTGGGACTAGGGGCCACAAATACGCAGTATTTT.

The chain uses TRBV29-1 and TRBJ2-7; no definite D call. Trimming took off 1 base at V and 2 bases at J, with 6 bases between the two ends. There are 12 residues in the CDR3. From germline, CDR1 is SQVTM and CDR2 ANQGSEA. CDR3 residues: CSVEVGTYEQYF. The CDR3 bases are TGCAGCGTTGAAGTAGGGACCTACGAGCAGTACTTC.

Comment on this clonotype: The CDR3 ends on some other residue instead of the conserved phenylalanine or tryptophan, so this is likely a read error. CDR3 nucleotides: TGTGCCAGCAGCTCAGTGGGGGGGCCCGCAGATACGCAGTATTCT. Protein sequence: CASSSVGGPADTQYS. This rearrangement joins TRBV7-9 to TRBJ2-3; maybe TRBD2 (7 bases). Between the trimmed V and J ends, which lost 4 bases and 4 bases, there was a span of 15 bases. The CDR3 sequence is 15 residues long. The germline gives CDR1 SEHNR, CDR2 FQNEAQ (reference sequence).

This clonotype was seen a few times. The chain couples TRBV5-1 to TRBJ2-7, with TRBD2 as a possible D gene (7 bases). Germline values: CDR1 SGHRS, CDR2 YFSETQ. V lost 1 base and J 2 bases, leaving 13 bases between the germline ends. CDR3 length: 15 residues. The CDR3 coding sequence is TGCGCCAGCAGCTTGTCCGGGGGGCTTACCTACGAGCAGTACTTC. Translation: CASSLSGGLTYEQYF.

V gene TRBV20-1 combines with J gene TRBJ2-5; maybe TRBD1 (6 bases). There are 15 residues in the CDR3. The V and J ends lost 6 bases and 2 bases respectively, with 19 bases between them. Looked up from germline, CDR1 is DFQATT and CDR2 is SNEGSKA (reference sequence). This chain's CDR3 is CSADGTLDHQETQYF. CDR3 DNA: TGCAGTGCAGACGGGACACTTGATCATCAAGAGACCCAGTACTTC.

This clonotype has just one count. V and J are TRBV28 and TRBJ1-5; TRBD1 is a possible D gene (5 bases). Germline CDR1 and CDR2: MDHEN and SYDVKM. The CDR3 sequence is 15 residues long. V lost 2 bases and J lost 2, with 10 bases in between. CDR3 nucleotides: TGTGCCAGCAGTTTAAGTCTACAGGGCAATCAGCCCCAGCATTTT. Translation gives CASSLSLQGNQPQHF. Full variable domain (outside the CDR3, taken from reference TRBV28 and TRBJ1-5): DVKVTQSSRYLVKRTGEKVFLECVQDMDHENMFWYRQDPGLGLRLIYFSYDVKMKEKGDIPEGYSVSREKKERFSLILESASTNQTSMYLCASSLSLQGNQPQHFGDGTRLSIL.

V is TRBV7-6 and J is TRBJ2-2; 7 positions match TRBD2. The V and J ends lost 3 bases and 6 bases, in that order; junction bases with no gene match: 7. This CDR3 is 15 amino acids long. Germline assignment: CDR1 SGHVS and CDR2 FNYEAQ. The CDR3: CASSFGGGASGELFF. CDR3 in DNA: TGTGCCAGCAGCTTTGGGGGAGGGGCGTCCGGGGAGCTGTTTTTT.

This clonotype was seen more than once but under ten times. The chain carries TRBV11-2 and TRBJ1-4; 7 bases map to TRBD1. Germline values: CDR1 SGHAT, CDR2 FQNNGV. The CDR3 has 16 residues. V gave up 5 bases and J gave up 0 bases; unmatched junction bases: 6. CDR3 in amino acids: CASSRGQAATNEKLFF. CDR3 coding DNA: TGTGCCAGCAGCCGCGGACAGGCCGCAACTAATGAAAAACTGTTTTTT.

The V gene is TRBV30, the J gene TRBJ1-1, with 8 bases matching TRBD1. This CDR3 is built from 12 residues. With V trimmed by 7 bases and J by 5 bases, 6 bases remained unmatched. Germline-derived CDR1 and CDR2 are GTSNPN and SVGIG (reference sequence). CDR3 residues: CAFGQGGTEAFF. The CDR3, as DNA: TGTGCCTTCGGACAGGGTGGGACTGAAGCTTTCTTT.

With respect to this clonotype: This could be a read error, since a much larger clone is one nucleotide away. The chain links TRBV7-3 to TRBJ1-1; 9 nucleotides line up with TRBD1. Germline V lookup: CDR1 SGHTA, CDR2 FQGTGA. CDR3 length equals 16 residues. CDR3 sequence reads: CASSPRTGVMNIEAFF. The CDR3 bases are TGTGCCAGCAGCCCCCGGACAGGGGTCATGAACATTGAAGCTTTCTTT. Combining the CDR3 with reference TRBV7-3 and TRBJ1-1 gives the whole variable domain GAGVSQTPSNKVTEKGKYVELRCDPISGHTALYWYRQSLGQGPEFLIYFQGTGAADDSGLPNDRFFAVRPEGSVSTLKIQRTERGDSAVYLCASSPRTGVMNIEAFFGQGTRLTVV.

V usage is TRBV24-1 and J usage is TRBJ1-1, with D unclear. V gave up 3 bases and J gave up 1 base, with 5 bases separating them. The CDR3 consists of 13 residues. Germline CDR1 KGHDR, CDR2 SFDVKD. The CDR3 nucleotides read TGTGCCACCAGTGATCTGGGGAACACTGAAGCTTTCTTT. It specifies CATSDLGNTEAFF.

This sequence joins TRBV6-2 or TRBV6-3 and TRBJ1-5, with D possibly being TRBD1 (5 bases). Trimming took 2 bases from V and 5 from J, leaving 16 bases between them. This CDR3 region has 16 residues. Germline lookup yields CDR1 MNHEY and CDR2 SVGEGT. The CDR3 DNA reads TGTGCCAGCAGTTACCCGACGACGGGACCGGATCAGCCCCAGCATTTT. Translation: CASSYPTTGPDQPQHF.

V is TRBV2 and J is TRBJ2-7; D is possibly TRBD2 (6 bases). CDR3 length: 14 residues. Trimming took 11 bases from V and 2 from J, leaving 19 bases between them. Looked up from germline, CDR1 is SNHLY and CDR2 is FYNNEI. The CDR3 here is CACAPGAAAYEQYF. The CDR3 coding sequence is TGTGCCTGCGCTCCGGGAGCAGCCGCCTACGAGCAGTACTTC.

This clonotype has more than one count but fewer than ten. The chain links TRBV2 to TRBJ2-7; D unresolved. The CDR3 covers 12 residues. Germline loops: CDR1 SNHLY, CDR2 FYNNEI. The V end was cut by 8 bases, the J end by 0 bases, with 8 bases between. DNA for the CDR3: TGTGCCAGCCGGGCTAGCTCCTACGAGCAGTACTTC. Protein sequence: CASRASSYEQYF. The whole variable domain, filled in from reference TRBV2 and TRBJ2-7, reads EPEVTQTPSHQVTQMGQEVILRCVPISNHLYFYWYRQILGQKVEFLVSFYNNEISEKSEIFDDQFSVERPDGSNFTLKIRSTKLEDSAMYFCASRASSYEQYFGPGTRLTVT.

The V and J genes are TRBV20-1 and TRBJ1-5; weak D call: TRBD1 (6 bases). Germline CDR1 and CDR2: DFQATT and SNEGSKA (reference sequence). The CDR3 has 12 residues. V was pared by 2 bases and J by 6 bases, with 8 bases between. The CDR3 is CSARPRGQPQHF. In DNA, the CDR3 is TGCAGTGCTAGACCCAGGGGTCAGCCCCAGCATTTT.

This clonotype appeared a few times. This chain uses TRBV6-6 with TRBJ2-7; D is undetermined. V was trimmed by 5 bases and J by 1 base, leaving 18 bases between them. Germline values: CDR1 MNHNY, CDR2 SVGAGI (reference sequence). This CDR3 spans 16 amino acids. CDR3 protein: CASSAPTFGSSYEQYF. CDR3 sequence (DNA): TGTGCCAGCAGTGCCCCGACTTTCGGGTCTTCCTACGAGCAGTACTTC.

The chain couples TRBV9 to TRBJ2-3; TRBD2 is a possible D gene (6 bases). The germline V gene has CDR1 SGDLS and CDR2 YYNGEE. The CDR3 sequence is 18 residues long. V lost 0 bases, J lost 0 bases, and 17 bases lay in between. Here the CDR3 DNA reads TGTGCCAGCAGCGTAGGTAACCTAGCGCATACTAGCACAGATACGCAGTATTTT. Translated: CASSVGNLAHTSTDTQYF. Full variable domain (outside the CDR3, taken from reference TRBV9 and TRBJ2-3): DSGVTQTPKHLITATGQRVTLRCSPRSGDLSVYWYQQSLDQGLQFLIQYYNGEERAKGNILERFSAQQFPDLHSELNLSSLELGDSALYFCASSVGNLAHTSTDTQYFGPGTRLTVL.

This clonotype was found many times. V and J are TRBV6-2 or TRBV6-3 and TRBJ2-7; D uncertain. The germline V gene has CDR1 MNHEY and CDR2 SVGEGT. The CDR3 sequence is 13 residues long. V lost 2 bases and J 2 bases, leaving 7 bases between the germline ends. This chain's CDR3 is CASSYDKTYEQYF. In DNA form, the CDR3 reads TGTGCCAGCAGTTACGACAAAACCTACGAGCAGTACTTC.

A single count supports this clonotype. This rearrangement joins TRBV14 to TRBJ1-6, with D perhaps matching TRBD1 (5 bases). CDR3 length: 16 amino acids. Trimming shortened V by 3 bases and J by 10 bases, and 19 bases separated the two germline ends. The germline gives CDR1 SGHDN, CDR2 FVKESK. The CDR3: CASSQDSGVGVSPLHF. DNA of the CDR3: TGTGCCAGCAGCCAGGACTCGGGGGTAGGAGTCTCACCCCTCCACTTT.

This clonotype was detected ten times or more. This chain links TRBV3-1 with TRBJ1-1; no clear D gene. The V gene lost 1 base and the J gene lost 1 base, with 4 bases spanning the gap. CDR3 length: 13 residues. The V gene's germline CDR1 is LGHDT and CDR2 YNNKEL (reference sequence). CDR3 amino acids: CASSQGQNTEAFF. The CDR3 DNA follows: TGTGCCAGCAGCCAAGGGCAGAACACTGAAGCTTTCTTT.

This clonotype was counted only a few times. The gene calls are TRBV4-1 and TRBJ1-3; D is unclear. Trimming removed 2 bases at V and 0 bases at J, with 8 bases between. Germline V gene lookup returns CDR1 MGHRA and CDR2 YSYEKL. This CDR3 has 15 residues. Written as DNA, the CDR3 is TGCGCCAGCAGCCAAATACAACTCTCTGGAAACACCATATATTTT. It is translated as CASSQIQLSGNTIYF.

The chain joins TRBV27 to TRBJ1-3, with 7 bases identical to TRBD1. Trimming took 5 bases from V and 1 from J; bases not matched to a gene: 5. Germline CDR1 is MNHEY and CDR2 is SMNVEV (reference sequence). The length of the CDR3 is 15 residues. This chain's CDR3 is CASSLRGGSGNTIYF. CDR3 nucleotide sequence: TGTGCCAGCAGTCTCAGGGGGGGGTCTGGAAACACCATATATTTT.

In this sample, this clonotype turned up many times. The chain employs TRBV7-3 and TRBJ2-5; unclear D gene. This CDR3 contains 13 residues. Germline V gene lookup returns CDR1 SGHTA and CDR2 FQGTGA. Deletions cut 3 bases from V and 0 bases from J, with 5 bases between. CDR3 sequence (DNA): TGTGCCAGCAGCTTTGGCTACCAAGAGACCCAGTACTTC. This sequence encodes CASSFGYQETQYF.

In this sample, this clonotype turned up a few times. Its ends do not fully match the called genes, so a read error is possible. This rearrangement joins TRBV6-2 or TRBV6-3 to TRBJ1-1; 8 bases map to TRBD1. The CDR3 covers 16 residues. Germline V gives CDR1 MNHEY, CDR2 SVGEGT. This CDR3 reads CASSYRYQGANTEAFF. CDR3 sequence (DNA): TGTGCCAGCAGTTACCGCTATCAGGGGGCCAACACTGAAGCTTTTTTT.

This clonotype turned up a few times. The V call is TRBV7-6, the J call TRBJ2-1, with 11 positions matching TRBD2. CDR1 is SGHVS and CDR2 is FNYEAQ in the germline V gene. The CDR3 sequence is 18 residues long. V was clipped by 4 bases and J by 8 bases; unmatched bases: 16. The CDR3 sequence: CASSSLRWLAGGVDEQFF. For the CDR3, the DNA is TGTGCCAGCAGCTCGTTAAGATGGCTAGCGGGAGGTGTGGATGAGCAGTTCTTC. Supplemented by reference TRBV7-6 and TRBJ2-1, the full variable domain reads GAGVSQSPRYKVTKRGQDVALRCDPISGHVSLYWYRQALGQGPEFLTYFNYEAQQDKSGLPNDRFSAERPEGSISTLTIQRTEQRDSAMYRCASSSLRWLAGGVDEQFFGPGTRLTVL.

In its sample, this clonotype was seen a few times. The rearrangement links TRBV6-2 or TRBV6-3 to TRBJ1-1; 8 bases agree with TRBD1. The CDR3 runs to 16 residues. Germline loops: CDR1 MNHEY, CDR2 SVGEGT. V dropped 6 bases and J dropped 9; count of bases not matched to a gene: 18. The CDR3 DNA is TGTGCCAGCAGCCCCCCACCGTATCGACAGGGGTTTAAAGCTTTCTTT. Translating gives CASSPPPYRQGFKAFF.

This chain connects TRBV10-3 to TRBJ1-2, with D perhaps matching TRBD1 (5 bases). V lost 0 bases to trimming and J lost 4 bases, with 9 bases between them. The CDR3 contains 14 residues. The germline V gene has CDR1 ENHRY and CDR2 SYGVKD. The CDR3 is CAISESGGPYGYTF. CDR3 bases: TGTGCCATCAGTGAGTCGGGGGGACCCTATGGCTACACCTTC.